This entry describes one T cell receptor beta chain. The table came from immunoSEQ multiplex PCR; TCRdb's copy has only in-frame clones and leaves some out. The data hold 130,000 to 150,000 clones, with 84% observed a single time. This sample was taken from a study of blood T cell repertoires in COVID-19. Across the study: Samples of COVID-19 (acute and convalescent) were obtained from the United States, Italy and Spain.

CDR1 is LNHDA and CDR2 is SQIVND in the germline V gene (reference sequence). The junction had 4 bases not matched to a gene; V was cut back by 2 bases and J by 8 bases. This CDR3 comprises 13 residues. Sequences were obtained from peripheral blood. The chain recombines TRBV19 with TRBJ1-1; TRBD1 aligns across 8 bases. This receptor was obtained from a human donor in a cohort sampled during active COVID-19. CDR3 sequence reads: CASSISRGLEAFF. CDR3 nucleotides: TGTGCCAGTAGTATAAGCAGGGGGCTGGAAGCTTTCTTT.